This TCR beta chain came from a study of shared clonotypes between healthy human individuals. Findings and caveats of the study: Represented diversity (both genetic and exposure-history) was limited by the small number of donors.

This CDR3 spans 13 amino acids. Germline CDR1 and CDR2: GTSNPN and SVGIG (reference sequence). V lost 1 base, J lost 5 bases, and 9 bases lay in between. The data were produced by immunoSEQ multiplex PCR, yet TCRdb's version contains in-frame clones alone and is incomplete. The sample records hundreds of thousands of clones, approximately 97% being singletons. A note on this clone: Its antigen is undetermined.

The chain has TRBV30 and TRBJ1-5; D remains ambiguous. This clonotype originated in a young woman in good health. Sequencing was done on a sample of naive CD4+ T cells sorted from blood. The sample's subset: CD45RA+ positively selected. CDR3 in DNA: TGTGCCTGGAGTGCCAGGACTGATCAGCCCCAGCATTTT. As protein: CAWSARTDQPQHF. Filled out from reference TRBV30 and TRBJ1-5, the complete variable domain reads SQTIHQWPATLVQPVGSPLSLECTVEGTSNPNLYWYRQAAGRGLQLLFYSVGIGQISSEVPQNLSASRPQDRQFILSSKKLLLSDSGFYLCAWSARTDQPQHFGDGTRLSIL.